These T cell receptor beta chains were read from a single sample in a study of shared clonotypes between healthy human individuals. Profiling relied on immunoSEQ multiplex PCR, and the TCRdb table lists in-frame clones only, not all of them. The table lists approximately 2,300,000 clones, just under 95% of them singletons. Input material: naive CD4+ T cells from PBMCs. The receptor source for this set is a man aged 18-30 years in good health. Some clones in this sample may be carry-over from other donors' samples. The CDR3 runs from the conserved cysteine through the conserved F or W. D genes are given only for firm matches. Only part of the rows carry a size: once, few, many, or a class if the clone is expanded.

clone size	D gene	J gene	V gene	CDR3 protein	CDR3 DNA
.	.	TRBJ2-7	TRBV11-3	CASSPGTRGDEQYF	TGTGCCAGCAGCCCAGGGACACGTGGCGACGAGCAGTACTTC
.	TRBD2	TRBJ2-7	TRBV15	CATNLGLAGIDEQYF	TGTGCCACCAACCTGGGACTAGCGGGAATAGACGAGCAGTACTTC
.	.	TRBJ1-2	TRBV18	CASSPEGPPGGYTF	TGTGCCAGCTCACCAGAAGGTCCCCCGGGTGGCTACACCTTC
.	TRBD1	TRBJ1-1	TRBV5-5	CASSLLSPWTGTEAFF	TGTGCCAGCAGCCTTCTCTCCCCCTGGACAGGGACTGAAGCTTTCTTT
.	TRBD1	TRBJ1-5	TRBV19	CASGILRDRVRNQPQHF	TGTGCCAGTGGGATCCTCCGGGACAGGGTGAGGAATCAGCCCCAGCATTTT
.	.	TRBJ1-2	TRBV28	CASSLRQLYGSGYTF	TGTGCCAGCAGTTTAAGACAGCTCTATGGTTCGGGCTACACCTTC
.	TRBD1	TRBJ2-7	TRBV7-9	CASSSGRGTGGPQYF	TGTGCCAGCAGCTCGGGTCGTGGGACAGGAGGTCCCCAGTACTTC
.	.	TRBJ2-7	TRBV18	CASSPPGVPYEQYF	TGTGCCAGCTCCCCTCCCGGCGTACCCTACGAGCAGTACTTC
.	.	TRBJ1-1	TRBV7-9	CASSLGIGGFNTEAFF	TGTGCCAGCAGCTTAGGAATCGGGGGTTTTAACACTGAAGCTTTCTTT
.	.	TRBJ1-2	TRBV4-2	CASSQSPGQGNGYTF	TGTGCCAGCAGCCAAAGCCCCGGGCAGGGGAATGGCTACACCTTC
.	.	TRBJ2-7	TRBV10-1	CASSEGSLSSYEQYF	TGCGCCAGCAGTGAAGGCTCCCTAAGCTCCTACGAGCAGTACTTC
.	.	TRBJ2-3	TRBV2	CASSEKGEVTDTQYF	TGTGCCAGCAGTGAGAAGGGGGAGGTCACAGATACGCAGTATTTT
.	TRBD1	TRBJ2-7	TRBV19	CASGNRDRGSYEQYF	TGTGCCAGTGGCAACCGGGACAGGGGATCCTACGAGCAGTACTTC
.	.	TRBJ1-4	TRBV19	CASRISGLLTSTNEKLFF	TGTGCCAGTAGGATCTCCGGGCTGTTAACTTCAACTAATGAAAAACTGTTTTTT
.	TRBD1	TRBJ1-1	TRBV19	CASSIGRGVKKAFF	TGTGCCAGTAGTATCGGCAGGGGGGTCAAAAAAGCTTTCTTT
.	TRBD1	TRBJ2-7	TRBV2	CASSAGTGGGFYEQYF	TGTGCCAGCAGTGCTGGGACAGGGGGAGGGTTCTACGAGCAGTACTTC
.	.	TRBJ1-3	TRBV28	CASSFGLGNTIYF	TGTGCCAGCAGTTTTGGACTGGGAAACACCATATATTTT
.	.	TRBJ2-7	TRBV6-1	CASSERFGQAFYEQYF	TGTGCCAGCAGTGAAAGGTTTGGGCAGGCCTTTTACGAGCAGTACTTC
.	TRBD1	TRBJ1-1	TRBV5-4	CASSQRDRGETEAFF	TGTGCCAGCAGCCAACGGGACAGGGGAGAGACTGAAGCTTTCTTT
.	.	TRBJ1-2	TRBV28	CASSLADPIQGNGYTF	TGTGCCAGCAGTCTCGCCGATCCAATTCAGGGTAATGGCTACACCTTC
.	.	TRBJ2-2	TRBV5-1	CASSLAPESGSGELFF	TGCGCCAGCAGCTTGGCCCCGGAGTCCGGGTCCGGGGAGCTGTTTTTT
once	TRBD1	TRBJ1-1	TRBV5-1	CASSLVGTGMNTEAFF	TGCGCCAGCAGCTTGGTTGGGACAGGGATGAACACTGAAGCTTTCTTT
.	.	TRBJ1-4	TRBV5-1	CASSLSTSGKLFF	TGCGCCAGCAGCTTGTCGACATCAGGAAAACTGTTTTTT
.	.	TRBJ1-5	TRBV2	CASRTEYNQPQHF	TGTGCCAGCAGAACAGAGTACAATCAGCCCCAGCATTTT
.	TRBD1	TRBJ1-1	TRBV28	CASSDDRDNTEAFF	TGTGCCAGCAGTGACGACAGGGATAACACTGAAGCTTTCTTT
.	.	TRBJ2-4	TRBV9	CASSGGASRRDKNIQYF	TGTGCCAGCAGCGGGGGAGCGTCAAGGCGGGACAAAAACATTCAGTACTTC
.	TRBD1	TRBJ2-5	TRBV5-1	CASSLLGQGETQYF	TGCGCCAGCAGCTTGCTGGGACAGGGAGAGACCCAGTACTTC
.	.	TRBJ1-3	TRBV28	CASSLWQGTAIYF	TGTGCCAGCAGTTTATGGCAGGGGACGGCCATATATTTT
.	TRBD2	TRBJ2-2	TRBV5-1	CASSLEQTSGSTGELFF	TGCGCCAGCAGCTTGGAGCAGACTAGCGGGAGCACCGGGGAGCTGTTTTTT
.	TRBD1	TRBJ1-2	TRBV4-1	CASSLDGTGIGSVSYTF	TGCGCCAGCAGCCTCGACGGGACAGGGATTGGGAGTGTAAGCTACACCTTC
.	.	TRBJ2-7	TRBV30	CAWSAQKFRVSYEQYF	TGTGCCTGGAGTGCCCAGAAATTCCGGGTCTCCTACGAGCAGTACTTC